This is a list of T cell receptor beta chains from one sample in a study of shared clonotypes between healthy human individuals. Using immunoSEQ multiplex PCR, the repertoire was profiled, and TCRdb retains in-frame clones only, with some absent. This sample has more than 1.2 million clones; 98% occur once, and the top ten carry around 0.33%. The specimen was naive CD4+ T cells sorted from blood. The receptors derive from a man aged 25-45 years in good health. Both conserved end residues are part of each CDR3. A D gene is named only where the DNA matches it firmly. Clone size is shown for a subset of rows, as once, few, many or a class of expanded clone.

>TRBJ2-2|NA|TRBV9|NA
CASTRLNTGELFF
TGTGCCAGCACCCGACTGAACACCGGGGAGCTGTTTTTT
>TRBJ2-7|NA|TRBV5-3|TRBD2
CARSLTSGLPYEQYF
TGTGCCAGAAGCTTGACTAGCGGGCTCCCCTACGAGCAGTACTTC
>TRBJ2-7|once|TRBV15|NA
CATSRGLVYEQYF
TGTGCCACCAGCAGAGGCCTAGTCTACGAGCAGTACTTC
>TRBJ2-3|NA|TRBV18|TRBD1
CASSPQTGGSTDTQYF
TGTGCCAGCTCACCTCAGACAGGGGGTAGCACAGATACGCAGTATTTT
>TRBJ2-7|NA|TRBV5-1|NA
CASSLQPIYEQYF
TGCGCCAGCAGCTTGCAGCCTATCTACGAGCAGTACTTC
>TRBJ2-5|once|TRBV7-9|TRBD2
CASSPGLGTQETQYF
TGTGCCAGCAGCCCCGGACTAGGAACCCAAGAGACCCAGTACTTC
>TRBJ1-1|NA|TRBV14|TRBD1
CASSQDRGAFTEAFF
TGTGCCAGCAGCCAAGACAGGGGGGCATTCACTGAAGCTTTCTTT
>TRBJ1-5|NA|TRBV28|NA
CASQDGHQPQHF
TGTGCCAGTCAGGATGGCCACCAGCCCCAGCATTTT
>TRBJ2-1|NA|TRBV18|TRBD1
CASSPFKGQGATNEQFF
TGTGCCAGCTCACCATTCAAAGGACAGGGGGCAACAAATGAGCAGTTCTTC
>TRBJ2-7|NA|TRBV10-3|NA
CAISGTPSGNEQYF
TGTGCCATCAGTGGAACCCCTTCGGGGAACGAGCAGTACTTC
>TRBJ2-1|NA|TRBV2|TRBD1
CASSTQGAENEQFF
TGTGCCAGCAGTACACAGGGGGCGGAAAATGAGCAGTTCTTC
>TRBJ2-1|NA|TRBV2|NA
CASSERRAPYNEQFF
TGTGCCAGCAGTGAAAGGCGGGCCCCCTACAATGAGCAGTTCTTC